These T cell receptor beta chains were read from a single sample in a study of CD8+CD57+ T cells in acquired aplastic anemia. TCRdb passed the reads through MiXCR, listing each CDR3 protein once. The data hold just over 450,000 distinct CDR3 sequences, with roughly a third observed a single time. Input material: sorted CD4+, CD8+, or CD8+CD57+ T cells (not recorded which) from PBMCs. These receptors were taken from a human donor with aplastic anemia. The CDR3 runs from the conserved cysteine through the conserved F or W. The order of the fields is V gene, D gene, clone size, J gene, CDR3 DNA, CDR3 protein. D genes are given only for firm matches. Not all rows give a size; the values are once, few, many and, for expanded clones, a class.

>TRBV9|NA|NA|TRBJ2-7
TGTGCCAGCAGCCCCTCCCGCTCCTACGAGCAGTACTTC
CASSPSRSYEQYF
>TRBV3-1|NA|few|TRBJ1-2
TGTGCCAGCAGCCAAGATGAGTGGACGAGGGGCTATGGCTACACCTTC
CASSQDEWTRGYGYTF
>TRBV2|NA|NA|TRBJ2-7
TGTGCCAGCAGCTCACAGGGTCTTGGCGAGCAGTACTTC
CASSSQGLGEQYF
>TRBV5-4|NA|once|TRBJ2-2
TGTGCCAGCAGCTTGGGGCGGGCCGGGGAGCTGTTTTTT
CASSLGRAGELFF
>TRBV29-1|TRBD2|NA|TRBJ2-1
TGCAGCTTGTTCCCTAGCGGGTACAATGAGCAGTTCTTC
CSLFPSGYNEQFF
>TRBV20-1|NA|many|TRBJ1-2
TGCAGTGCTAGGAACAGCAACTATGGCTACACCTTC
CSARNSNYGYTF
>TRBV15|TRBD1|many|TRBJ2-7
TGTGCCACCAGCAGCTTCAGAGAGACAGGGGGGTACGAGCAGTACTTC
CATSSFRETGGYEQYF
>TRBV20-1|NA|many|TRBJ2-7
TGCAGTGCAGAGGGGACGGCTAAGACCTACGAGCAGTACTTC
CSAEGTAKTYEQYF
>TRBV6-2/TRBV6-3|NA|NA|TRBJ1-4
TGTGCCAGCAGTTACTCCGGGCATGCTAATGAAAAACTGTTTTTT
CASSYSGHANEKLFF
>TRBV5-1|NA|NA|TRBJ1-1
TGCGCCAGCAGCGCGCAGACTTTCGGCACTGAAGCTTTCTTT
CASSAQTFGTEAFF
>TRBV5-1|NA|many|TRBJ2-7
TGCGCCAGCAGCTTCGACAGCGCCTACGAGCAGTACTTC
CASSFDSAYEQYF
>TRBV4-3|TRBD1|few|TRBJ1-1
TGCGCCAGCAAGGCAGGGGGGAGGAACACTGAAGCTTTCTTT
CASKAGGRNTEAFF
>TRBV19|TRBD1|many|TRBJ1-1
TGTGCCAGTAGCTTAACCGGGACAGGGTTCGCTTTCTTT
CASSLTGTGFAFF
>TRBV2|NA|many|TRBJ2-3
TGTGCCAGCTTAAGGGATTTCGCAGATACGCAGTATTTT
CASLRDFADTQYF
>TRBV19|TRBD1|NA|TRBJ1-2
TGTGCCAGTAGCCATCAAAAGGGAACAGGGGGGAAGAACTATGGCTACACCTTC
CASSHQKGTGGKNYGYTF
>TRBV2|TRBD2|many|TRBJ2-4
TGTGCCAGCAAAGCGGGAGTCAACATTCAGTACTTC
CASKAGVNIQYF
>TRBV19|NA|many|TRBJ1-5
TGTGCCAGTAGCCCTATGGTAGGGAGCAATCAGCCCCAGCATTTT
CASSPMVGSNQPQHF
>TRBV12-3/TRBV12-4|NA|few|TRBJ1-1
TGTGCCAGCAGAAAAAATAGGGCGCCGGGTTTCTTT
CASRKNRAPGFF
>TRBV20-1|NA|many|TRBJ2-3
TGCAGTGCGAGAAGGCAAGCGGAGAGCACAGATACGCAGTATTTT
CSARRQAESTDTQYF
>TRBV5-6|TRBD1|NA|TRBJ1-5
TGTGCCAGCAGAATATATGGCCCCGGGACAGACAATCAGCCCCAGCATTTT
CASRIYGPGTDNQPQHF
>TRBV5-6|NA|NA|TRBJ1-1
TGTGCCAGCAGCTTCACAGGGCAGGGAACTGAAGCTTTCTTT
CASSFTGQGTEAFF
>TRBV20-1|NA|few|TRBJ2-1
TGCAGTGCTAGGAGTGAGTTCGGCATCAATGAGCAGTTCTTC
CSARSEFGINEQFF
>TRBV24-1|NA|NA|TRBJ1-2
TGTGCCAGCAGTTTTCAGGGTATGGGCTATGGCTACACCTTC
CASSFQGMGYGYTF
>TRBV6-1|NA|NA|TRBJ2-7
TGTGCCAGCAGCCCCACACCTACTACCTACGAGCAGTACTTC
CASSPTPTTYEQYF
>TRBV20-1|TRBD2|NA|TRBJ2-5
TGCAGTGCTAGACGACTAGCGGGAGGATACCAAGAGACCCAGTACTTC
CSARRLAGGYQETQYF
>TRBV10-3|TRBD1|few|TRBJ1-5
TGTGCCAGCAGCGGGTCGGGACAGGGTTTCAATCAGCCCCAGCATTTT
CASSGSGQGFNQPQHF
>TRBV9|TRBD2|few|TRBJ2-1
TGTGCCAGCAGCGTAGGGACTAGCGAGTACAATGAGCAGTTCTTC
CASSVGTSEYNEQFF
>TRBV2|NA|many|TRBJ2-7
TGTGCCAGCAGTGAGGAGGCCCTGACACCCCACGAGCAGTACTTC
CASSEEALTPHEQYF
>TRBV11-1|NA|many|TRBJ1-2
TGTGCCAGCAGCTCCCCCGGTGGGGCTGGTAACTATGGCTACACCTTC
CASSSPGGAGNYGYTF
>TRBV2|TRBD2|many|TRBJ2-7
TGTGCCAGCAGCGCCGCCCAACTAGCGGGGGAGTCCTACGAGCAGTACTTC
CASSAAQLAGESYEQYF
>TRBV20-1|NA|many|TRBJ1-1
TGCAGTGCTTCACGGGAGGGGCTGGGGACTGAAGCTTTCTTT
CSASREGLGTEAFF
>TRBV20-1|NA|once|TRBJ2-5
TGCAGTTACTCGAGCGTTAGTCAAATCCAAGAGACCCAGTACTTC
CSYSSVSQIQETQYF
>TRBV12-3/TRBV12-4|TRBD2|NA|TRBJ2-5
TGTGCCAGCAGTAAAATAGCGGGAGGGGAGACCCAGTACTTC
CASSKIAGGETQYF
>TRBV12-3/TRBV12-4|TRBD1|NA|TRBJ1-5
TGTGCCAGCAGGCCGGGGACAGGGGACAATCAGCCCCAGCATTTT
CASRPGTGDNQPQHF
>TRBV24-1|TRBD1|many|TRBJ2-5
TGTGCCACCAGTGATCCGAGACAGGGGGGTCAAGAGACCCAGTACTTC
CATSDPRQGGQETQYF
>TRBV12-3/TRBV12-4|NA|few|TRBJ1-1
TGTGCCAGCAGTTTAGGACACACAACGAACACTGAAGCTTTCTTT
CASSLGHTTNTEAFF
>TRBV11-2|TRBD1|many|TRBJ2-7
TGTGCCAGCAGCGCACAGGGGCTTCCCTACGAGCAGTACTTC
CASSAQGLPYEQYF
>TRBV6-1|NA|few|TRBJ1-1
TGTGCCAGCAGCCAGGTTTCGAACACTGAAGCTTTCTTT
CASSQVSNTEAFF
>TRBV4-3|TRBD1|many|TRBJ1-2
TGCGCCAGCAGCCAAGAGGGACAGGGAGATGGCTACACCTTC
CASSQEGQGDGYTF
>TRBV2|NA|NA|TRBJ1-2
TGTGCTAGTAGTAAGGCTAACTATGGCTACACCTTC
CASSKANYGYTF
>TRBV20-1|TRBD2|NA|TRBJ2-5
TGCAGTGCTAGAGTTATAGCGGGGAAAGAGACCCAGTACTTC
CSARVIAGKETQYF
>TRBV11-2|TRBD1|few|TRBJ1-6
TGTGCCAGCAGCCGAAGACAGGGTCGGCCGAGTTCACCCCTCCACTTT
CASSRRQGRPSSPLHF
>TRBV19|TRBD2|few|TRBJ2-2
TGTGCCAGTAGTATAAAGGGACTAGCGAACACCGGGGAGCTGTTTTTT
CASSIKGLANTGELFF
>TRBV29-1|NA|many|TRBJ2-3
TGCAGCGTTGAGATTACGGCCCAGGGAGATACGCAGTATTTT
CSVEITAQGDTQYF
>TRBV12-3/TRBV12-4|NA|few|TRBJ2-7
TGTGCCAGCAGAGAGGCCGGACAGAACTACGAGCAGTACTTC
CASREAGQNYEQYF
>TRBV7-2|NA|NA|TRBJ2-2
TGTGCCAGCAGCTTAGCGTTCTCTTTGGTTGGGCCCGGGGAGCTGTTTTTT
CASSLAFSLVGPGELFF